This TCR beta chain was captured by sequencing in a study of OX40 agonist ivuxolimab in advanced cancers. The overall study: At doses from 0.01 to 10 mg/kg, patients were given intravenous ivuxolimab every 2 weeks.

With baseline, cycle 4 day 1, and cycle 7 day 1 as timepoints, blood was sampled. A note on this clone: Its matching antigen is unknown.

Study-wide results and limits: Researchers report that CD8+ T cells had, on average, more expanded clones than CD4+.

Germline CDR1 SGDLS, CDR2 YYNGEE. The CDR3 totals 16 residues. The J segment lost 6 bases and the V segment lost 0 bases, leaving 10 bases of the junction unmatched. Sequencing used immunoSEQ multiplex PCR; TCRdb keeps in-frame clones, though not all of them. The repertoire holds tens of thousands of clones, with 75% to 90% as singletons. The TCR sequence derives from an adult with an advanced solid tumor such as melanoma, head and neck, liver or kidney cancer. The sequencing here drew on CD4+ or CD8+ T cells sorted from blood, taken in a trial of the OX40 agonist ivuxolimab. The chain is built from TRBV9 and TRBJ1-1, with 8 positions matching TRBD1. The CDR3 nucleotides read TGTGCCAGCAGCGTAGGGGCAGGGGGCGCGTTCCCTGAAGCTTTCTTT. Translated: CASSVGAGGAFPEAFF.